The 9 T cell receptor beta chains below come from one sample, sequenced in a study of blood T cell repertoires in COVID-19. Measured with immunoSEQ multiplex PCR; TCRdb has only the in-frame clones, and not every one. This table holds approximately 350,000 clones, approximately 89% found once. Sequences were obtained from peripheral blood. These receptors all stem from a woman younger than 35 who had recovered from COVID-19.

The J gene is TRBJ1-5, the V gene TRBV5-1, with D perhaps TRBD1 (6 bases). Looked up from germline, CDR1 is SGHRS and CDR2 is YFSETQ. The CDR3 length is 14 residues. With 4 bases removed from V and 7 bases from J, the gap between germline ends came to 15 bases. Here the CDR3 reads CASSNGNRDQPQHF. The DNA of the CDR3 is TGCGCCAGCAGCAATGGAAACAGGGACCAGCCCCAGCATTTT.

J is TRBJ1-4 and V is TRBV20-1; no clear D gene. V was shortened by 3 bases and J by 4 bases, with 12 bases between the two germline ends. Germline V gene sequence: CDR1 DFQATT, CDR2 SNEGSKA (reference sequence). The CDR3 length is 14 residues. The CDR3 nucleotides read TGCAGTGCTAGTCGTTCAGGATTTAATGAAAAACTGTTTTTT. Translation gives CSASRSGFNEKLFF.

The V gene is TRBV24-1, the J gene TRBJ2-3; TRBD1 matches 11 bases. This CDR3 region has 15 residues. V dropped 4 bases and J dropped 5; count of bases not matched to a gene: 4. Germline V lookup: CDR1 KGHDR, CDR2 SFDVKD. The CDR3: CATSEPGQGGDTQYF. The DNA of the CDR3 is TGTGCCACCAGTGAACCGGGACAGGGGGGAGATACGCAGTATTTT.

This clone was seen a few times. V gene TRBV7-9 combines with J gene TRBJ1-5, with D maybe TRBD1 (5 bases). Trimming removed 2 bases from V and 1 base from J, with 12 bases in between. The CDR3 spans 16 residues. Germline V gene sequence: CDR1 SEHNR, CDR2 FQNEAQ (reference sequence). CDR3 nucleotide sequence: TGTGCCAGCAGCTTATCCGGGGAGGGGAGCAATCAGCCCCAGCATTTT. Encoded protein: CASSLSGEGSNQPQHF.

This clone appeared once. The chain joins TRBV7-9 to TRBJ2-5; D gene unclear. The CDR3 has 13 residues. Trimming left V 5 bases short and J 9 bases short, with 16 bases between. Per the germline V gene, CDR1 is SEHNR and CDR2 is FQNEAQ (reference sequence). In nucleotides, the CDR3 is TGTGCCAGCAGCCAACAACTGACCGGGTCCCAGTACTTC. Its protein product is CASSQQLTGSQYF. Full variable domain (rest looked up from reference TRBV7-9 and TRBJ2-5): DTGVSQNPRHKITKRGQNVTFRCDPISEHNRLYWYRQTLGQGPEFLTYFQNEAQLEKSRLLSDRFSAERPKGSFSTLEIQRTEQGDSAMYLCASSQQLTGSQYFGPGTRLLVL.

The chain employs TRBV19 and TRBJ2-3, with 13 bases fitting TRBD2. Looked up from germline, CDR1 is LNHDA and CDR2 is SQIVND (reference sequence). CDR3 size: 16 residues. Trimming took 3 bases from V and 4 from J; bases not matched to a gene: 4. CDR3 region: CASSIIGLAGADTQYF. The CDR3 nucleotides read TGTGCCAGTAGTATTATAGGACTAGCGGGAGCAGATACGCAGTATTTT.

The rearrangement joins TRBV27 to TRBJ2-1; the D is unclear. The CDR3 has 12 residues. The germline V gene encodes CDR1 MNHEY and CDR2 SMNVEV (reference sequence). Trimming cost V 3 bases and J 7 bases, with 7 bases left between them. This CDR3 reads CASSFLGNEQFF. DNA for the CDR3: TGTGCCAGCAGTTTTCTCGGGAATGAGCAGTTCTTC.

The chain links TRBV7-9 to TRBJ2-3; TRBD2 matches at 7 bases. Per the germline V gene, CDR1 is SEHNR and CDR2 is FQNEAQ (reference sequence). The J segment lost 3 bases and the V segment lost 5 bases, leaving 8 bases of the junction unmatched. This CDR3 is built from 15 residues. CDR3 region: CASSLIRGETDTQYF. The CDR3 nucleotides read TGTGCCAGCAGCCTTATACGGGGGGAGACAGATACGCAGTATTTT.

This sequence joins TRBV28 and TRBJ1-3, with D tentatively TRBD1 (6 bases). In germline, CDR1 is MDHEN, CDR2 SYDVKM. Trimming pared 6 bases from V and 1 base from J, leaving 10 bases between. The CDR3 runs 14 residues. CDR3 sequence (DNA): TGTGCCAGCAGCCTCGACAGGTCTGGAAACACCATATATTTT. This translates into CASSLDRSGNTIYF.